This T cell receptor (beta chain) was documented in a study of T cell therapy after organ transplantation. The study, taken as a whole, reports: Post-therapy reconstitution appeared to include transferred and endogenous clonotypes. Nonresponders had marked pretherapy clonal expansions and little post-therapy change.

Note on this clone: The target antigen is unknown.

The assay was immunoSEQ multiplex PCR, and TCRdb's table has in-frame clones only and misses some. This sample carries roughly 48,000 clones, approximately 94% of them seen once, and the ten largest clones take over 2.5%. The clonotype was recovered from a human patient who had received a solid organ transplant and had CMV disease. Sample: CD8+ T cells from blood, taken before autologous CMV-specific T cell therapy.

The CDR3 region is CASSYSGGIQETQYF. The CDR3 DNA is TGTGCCAGCAGTTACTCAGGGGGGATACAAGAGACCCAGTACTTC. The V call is TRBV6-5, the J call TRBJ2-5; D tentatively fits TRBD1 or TRBD2 (6 bases each). Germline lookup yields CDR1 MNHEY and CDR2 SVGAGI. This CDR3 has 15 residues. V lost 0 bases to trimming and J lost 2 bases, with 10 bases between them.